This T cell receptor beta chain was sequenced for a study of PD-1 blockade in classical Hodgkin lymphoma. Study overall: Once every 2 weeks, patients received intravenous nivolumab at 3 mg/kg. Whole-study results and caveats: It was reported that newly diagnosed patients had less baseline TCR diversity than healthy donors. Excluded were patients who started nivolumab under 1 year after ASCT, a group that had lower diversity.

This clone has a handful of counts. What it binds is unknown. The protocol was immunoSEQ multiplex PCR, while the TCRdb copy is restricted to in-frame clones and leaves out a portion. The sample records more than 140,000 clones, around four fifths being singletons. All the patients suffered relapse after autologous stem cell transplantation, and brentuximab vedotin exposure differed. The V gene end was trimmed by 3 bases and the J gene end by 5 bases; junction bases not matched to a gene: 4. Germline V CDR1 and CDR2: SGDLS, YYNGEE. This CDR3 region has 15 residues. Here the sequenced sample was peripheral blood mononuclear cells (PBMCs), taken before the second cycle of nivolumab. This TCR derives from a human donor with classical Hodgkin lymphoma. This chain uses TRBV9 with TRBJ2-1, with 11 bases aligning to TRBD2. The CDR3 region is CASSGFSGGDNEQFF. The CDR3 DNA reads TGTGCCAGCAGCGGATTTAGCGGGGGGGACAATGAGCAGTTCTTC. Combining the CDR3 with reference TRBV9 and TRBJ2-1 gives the whole variable domain DSGVTQTPKHLITATGQRVTLRCSPRSGDLSVYWYQQSLDQGLQFLIQYYNGEERAKGNILERFSAQQFPDLHSELNLSSLELGDSALYFCASSGFSGGDNEQFFGPGTRLTVL.